The clone carrying this TCR beta chain has ten or more counts. Its antigen is currently unknown. This entry comes from a study of molecular identifiers for immune sequencing clone quantification. The study, taken as a whole, reports: Jurkat TCR RNA spiked in from one cell reportedly remained identifiable amid about a million naive cells. The sizes of highly expanded clones could be underestimated when identical TCR molecules share a barcode.

Previously described methods and listed TCR primers produced bulk TCR libraries. TCRdb redid the calling of the PCR reads with MiXCR, one entry per CDR3 protein. This table has about 510,000 distinct CDR3 sequences, around a fifth appearing once. The germline V gene has CDR1 SGHAT and CDR2 FQNNGV. The CDR3 has 16 amino acids. The junction had 9 bases not matched to a gene; V was cut back by 3 bases and J by 6 bases. The clonotype was recovered from a human donor in good health. Some libraries in this study had Jurkat cell RNA spiked in. The V call is TRBV11-2, the J call TRBJ2-3, with 10 bases aligning to TRBD2. What was sequenced was naive CD8+ T cells from blood, with Jurkat cell RNA spiked in. Subset meaning: FACS-sorted CD8+CD4-CCR7+CD45RA+ naive T cells. Here the CDR3 DNA reads TGTGCCAGCAGCTTTAATAGCGGGGGGCCTCGGGATACGCAGTATTTT. This gives the protein CASSFNSGGPRDTQYF.